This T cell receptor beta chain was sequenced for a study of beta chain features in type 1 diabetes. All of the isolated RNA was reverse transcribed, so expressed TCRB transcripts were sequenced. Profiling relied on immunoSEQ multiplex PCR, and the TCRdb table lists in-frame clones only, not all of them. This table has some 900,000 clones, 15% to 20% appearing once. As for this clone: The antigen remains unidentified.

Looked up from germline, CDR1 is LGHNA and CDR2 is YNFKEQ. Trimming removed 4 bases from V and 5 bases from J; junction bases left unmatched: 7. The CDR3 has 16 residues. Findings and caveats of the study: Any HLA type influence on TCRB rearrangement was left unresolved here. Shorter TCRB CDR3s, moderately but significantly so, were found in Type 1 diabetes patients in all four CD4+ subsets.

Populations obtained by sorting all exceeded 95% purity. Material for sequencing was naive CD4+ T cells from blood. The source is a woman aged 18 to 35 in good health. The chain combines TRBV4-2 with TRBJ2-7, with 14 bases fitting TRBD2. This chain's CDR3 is CASSLPGLAGVDEQYF. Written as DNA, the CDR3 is TGTGCCAGCAGCCTGCCGGGACTAGCGGGAGTTGACGAGCAGTACTTC.